This T cell receptor (beta chain) was sequenced for a study of cytomegalovirus exposure and HLA in healthy donors. Germline V gene lookup returns CDR1 SGHNT and CDR2 YYREEE (reference sequence). This CDR3 is built from 17 residues. V dropped 0 bases and J dropped 9; count of bases not matched to a gene: 10. General study results and limits: Rare sequences made up most TCRs, while some public TCRs were found in many donors.

Clones were read by immunoSEQ multiplex PCR, and TCRdb kept only the in-frame ones, dropping some. The sample has just under 75,000 clones, around 94% seen once. For this clone: As yet, its antigen is unknown.

The sequencing input was PBMCs. The gene calls are TRBV5-4 and TRBJ2-1; 12 bases fit TRBD2. This receptor was obtained from a young woman in good health and CMV-seropositive. This CDR3 is CASSLAPSGGGWGEQFF. CDR3 nucleotide sequence: TGTGCCAGCAGCTTGGCCCCTAGCGGGGGGGGTTGGGGTGAGCAGTTCTTC.